The 3 T cell receptor beta chains reported below all come from one sample, sequenced in a study of T-cell memory formation after mild COVID-19. Using its own MiXCR run on the 5' RACE reads, TCRdb lists one record per CDR3 protein. Of hundreds of thousands of distinct CDR3 sequences in the sample, 15% to 20% were seen once. Sequenced sample: PBMCs or a T cell subset sorted from them (not recorded which). The source of these receptors is a man younger than 35 who had mild COVID-19 (a few samples of this study predate the infection). Cell type and time point are not known.

V is TRBV7-9 and J is TRBJ2-6; D gene ambiguous. This CDR3 has 17 residues. Germline V gives CDR1 SEHNR, CDR2 FQNEAQ (reference sequence). Trimming stripped 4 bases from V and 0 bases from J, with 13 bases between. In DNA, the CDR3 is TGTGCCAGCAGCTCCGCGGATCGGGCCTCTGGGGCCAACGTCCTGACTTTC. Translated, it gives CASSSADRASGANVLTF.

This clonotype was detected ten times or more. V and J are TRBV20-1 and TRBJ2-3, with D perhaps matching TRBD1 (6 bases). The V and J ends lost 5 bases and 2 bases respectively, with 11 bases between them. Germline lookup yields CDR1 DFQATT and CDR2 SNEGSKA (reference sequence). This CDR3 has 13 residues. CDR3 residues: CSAQDSTTDTQYF. CDR3 nucleotides: TGCAGTGCTCAGGACAGTACCACAGATACGCAGTATTTT.

V is TRBV6-4 and J is TRBJ2-2; D may be TRBD2 (6 bases). This CDR3 is built from 14 residues. Germline V CDR1 and CDR2: MRHNA, SNTAGT. V gave up 6 bases and J gave up 4 bases, with 12 bases separating them. The CDR3 DNA reads TGTGCCAGCAGCCCGGAGGGACTCACCGGGGAGCTGTTTTTT. This codes for CASSPEGLTGELFF.